The 25 T cell receptor beta chains below were found in one sample sequenced in a study of blood T cell repertoires in COVID-19. Generated by immunoSEQ multiplex PCR, the TCRdb table keeps only in-frame clones and is missing some. The data contain a few hundred thousand clones, 70% to 90% of them seen just once; the ten biggest clones take up approximately 4.8%. The sample consisted of peripheral blood. The source of these receptors is a man between 45 and 60 years old with acute or convalescent COVID-19.

The chain has TRBV15 and TRBJ1-4, with unresolved D. CDR1 is LNHNV and CDR2 is YYDKDF in the germline V gene (reference sequence). The CDR3 is 15 amino acids. Trimming cost V 2 bases and J 2 bases, with 9 bases left between them. CDR3 bases: TGTGCCACCAGCAGATCGGTTTCCACTAATGAAAAACTGTTTTTT. It translates to CATSRSVSTNEKLFF.

The rearrangement joins TRBV6-1 to TRBJ2-7, with 7 bases lining up with TRBD1. Trimming at V came to 1 base and at J to 0 bases, leaving 3 bases not matched to a gene. This CDR3 is 15 amino acids long. CDR1 and CDR2 from the germline V gene are MNHNS and SASEGT. CDR3 amino acids: CASSEGSGGSYEQYF. CDR3 DNA sequence: TGTGCCAGCAGTGAAGGGTCAGGGGGCTCCTACGAGCAGTACTTC.

The rearrangement uses TRBV7-8 and TRBJ1-5, with D perhaps matching TRBD1 (5 bases). CDR3 length: 13 residues. CDR1 and CDR2 from the germline V gene are SGHVS and FQNEAQ. V shed 5 bases and J shed 7 bases, with 12 bases lying between them. The CDR3 spells CASSPQGWQPQHF. In DNA form, the CDR3 reads TGTGCCAGCAGCCCCCAGGGTTGGCAGCCCCAGCATTTT.

This clone was seen a few times. The gene calls are TRBV11-2 and TRBJ2-7; TRBD1 matches at 9 bases. Unmatched junction bases numbered 7, after V lost 0 bases and J lost 4 bases. Per the germline V gene, CDR1 is SGHAT and CDR2 is FQNNGV. The CDR3 consists of 16 residues. The chain's CDR3 is CASSLEPTGGRYEQYF. CDR3 sequence (DNA): TGTGCCAGCAGCTTAGAACCAACAGGGGGCAGGTACGAGCAGTACTTC. Complete variable domain (other parts from reference TRBV11-2 and TRBJ2-7): EAGVAQSPRYKIIEKRQSVAFWCNPISGHATLYWYQQILGQGPKLLIQFQNNGVVDDSQLPKDRFSAERLKGVDSTLKIQPAKLEDSAVYLCASSLEPTGGRYEQYFGPGTRLTVT.

The CDR3 sequence: CASSFSYGSSYEQYF. CDR3 nucleotide sequence: TGTGCCAGCAGTTTCTCTTACGGGTCCTCCTACGAGCAGTACTTC. The chain uses TRBV27 and TRBJ2-7; the D is unclear. Trimming cost V 3 bases and J 0 bases, with 12 bases left between them. Germline lookup yields CDR1 MNHEY and CDR2 SMNVEV (reference sequence). The length of the CDR3 is 15 residues.

The genes are TRBV6-1 and TRBJ2-5; TRBD2 aligns across 7 bases. V gave up 3 bases and J gave up 5 bases; unmatched junction bases: 9. The CDR3 totals 15 residues. CDR1 and CDR2 from the germline V gene are MNHNS and SASEGT. CDR3 residues: CASSEGGTPSETQYF. CDR3 sequence (DNA): TGTGCCAGCAGTGAGGGAGGGACTCCCTCGGAGACCCAGTACTTC.

The V and J genes are TRBV6-6 and TRBJ1-1; D gene uncertain. V was shortened by 2 bases and J by 10 bases, with 14 bases between the two germline ends. This CDR3 has 13 residues. From germline, CDR1 is MNHNY and CDR2 SVGAGI (reference sequence). The CDR3 is CASSYASPRGAFF. The DNA of the CDR3 is TGTGCCAGCAGTTACGCCTCCCCTCGGGGAGCTTTCTTT.

A single count supports this clone. The V and J genes are TRBV5-8 and TRBJ1-2; TRBD1 matches 8 bases. The germline V gene encodes CDR1 SGHTS and CDR2 YDEGEE. V was clipped by 4 bases and J by 4 bases; unmatched bases: 3. The CDR3 has 13 residues. CDR3 sequence: CASSPGTGYGYTF. The CDR3 nucleotides read TGTGCCAGCAGCCCGGGGACAGGCTATGGCTACACCTTC.

The J gene is TRBJ2-5, the V gene TRBV7-3, with D perhaps matching TRBD1 or TRBD2 (6 bases each). The CDR3 covers 15 residues. Per germline, CDR1 SGHTA and CDR2 FQGTGA. Deletions cut 6 bases from V and 2 bases from J, with 16 bases between. The DNA for the CDR3 is TGTGCCAGCAGTTTAGGGGGGACCCCTCAAGAGACCCAGTACTTC. Its translation is CASSLGGTPQETQYF. Filled out from reference TRBV7-3 and TRBJ2-5, the complete variable domain reads GAGVSQTPSNKVTEKGKYVELRCDPISGHTALYWYRQSLGQGPEFLIYFQGTGAADDSGLPNDRFFAVRPEGSVSTLKIQRTERGDSAVYLCASSLGGTPQETQYFGPGTRLLVL.

This clone turned up a few times. The chain uses TRBV5-6 and TRBJ2-7; weak D call: TRBD2 (5 bases). Trimming left V 2 bases short and J 2 bases short, with 11 bases between. Looked up from germline, CDR1 is SGHDT and CDR2 is YYEEEE. The length of the CDR3 is 14 residues. The CDR3, as DNA: TGTGCCAGCAGCTTCCGTCCTAGCACCTACGAGCAGTACTTC. Protein product: CASSFRPSTYEQYF.

The chain has TRBV11-2 and TRBJ1-1; D is possibly TRBD1 (5 bases). V dropped 3 bases and J dropped 1 base, with 9 bases sitting between them. This CDR3 comprises 14 residues. Germline-derived CDR1 and CDR2 are SGHAT and FQNNGV. The CDR3 is CASSLQGKNTEAFF. DNA for the CDR3: TGTGCCAGCAGCTTGCAGGGTAAGAACACTGAAGCTTTCTTT. Based on the CDR3 plus reference TRBV11-2 and TRBJ1-1, the full variable domain is EAGVAQSPRYKIIEKRQSVAFWCNPISGHATLYWYQQILGQGPKLLIQFQNNGVVDDSQLPKDRFSAERLKGVDSTLKIQPAKLEDSAVYLCASSLQGKNTEAFFGQGTRLTVV.

This chain uses TRBV25-1 with TRBJ2-5, with D tentatively TRBD2 (5 bases). The V gene lost 5 bases and the J gene lost 5 bases, with 18 bases spanning the gap. The CDR3 is 15 amino acids. The germline V gene encodes CDR1 MGHDK and CDR2 SYGVNS. CDR3 DNA: TGTGCCAGCAGTCCCCCCGGAGTAGCGCCCGAGACCCAGTACTTC. Translated, it gives CASSPPGVAPETQYF. The variable domain in full, completed from reference TRBV25-1 and TRBJ2-5, reads EADIYQTPRYLVIGTGKKITLECSQTMGHDKMYWYQQDPGMELHLIHYSYGVNSTEKGDLSSESTVSRIRTEHFPLTLESARPSHTSQYLCASSPPGVAPETQYFGPGTRLLVL.

The J gene is TRBJ1-2, the V gene TRBV3-1 (or the pseudogene TRBV3-2), with 8 nucleotides matching TRBD1. Losses at the gene ends were 0 bases for V and 14 bases for J; bases not matched to a gene: 2. There are 11 residues in the CDR3. The germline V gene has CDR1 LGHDT and CDR2 YNNKEL (reference sequence). The CDR3 coding sequence is TGTGCCAGCAGCCAAGACCGGGACAGGACCTTC. Amino acid sequence: CASSQDRDRTF.

The chain carries TRBV9 and TRBJ1-1; D not certain. Germline V gene sequence: CDR1 SGDLS, CDR2 YYNGEE. The CDR3 is made up of 13 amino acids. The germline V and J ends were trimmed by 0 bases and 1 base, with 4 bases remaining between them. DNA of the CDR3: TGTGCCAGCAGCGTAGGAGAGAACACTGAAGCTTTCTTT. This encodes CASSVGENTEAFF.

This chain uses TRBV7-3 with TRBJ1-1, with D possibly TRBD1 on 5 matching bases. V was shortened by 5 bases and J by 10 bases, with 23 bases between the two germline ends. From germline, CDR1 is SGHTA and CDR2 FQGTGA. CDR3 length: 15 amino acids. Written as DNA, the CDR3 is TGTGCCAGCAGCCCATACATCGCGGGGACCGCTGGAGCTTTCTTT. It codes for CASSPYIAGTAGAFF.

CDR3 protein: CASSLAWDIASYEQYF. CDR3 coding DNA: TGTGCCAGCAGCTTGGCCTGGGACATAGCCTCCTACGAGCAGTACTTC. The genes are TRBV5-5 and TRBJ2-7, with D tentatively TRBD1 (6 bases). Germline V lookup: CDR1 SGHKS, CDR2 YYEKEE (reference sequence). The V end lost 0 bases, the J end lost 0 bases, and 13 bases lay between the germline ends. The CDR3 totals 16 residues.

The genes are TRBV18 and TRBJ1-3; 8 bases are a match to TRBD1. The CDR3 runs 14 residues. The germline V gene has CDR1 KGHSH and CDR2 LQKENI. The V gene end was trimmed by 4 bases and the J gene end by 3 bases; junction bases not matched to a gene: 2. CDR3 coding DNA: TGTGCCAGCTCACTGGACAGGGTTGGAAACACCATATATTTT. Protein: CASSLDRVGNTIYF.

The chain couples TRBV5-5 to TRBJ2-2; no firm D call. CDR3 length equals 17 residues. The V end lost 3 bases, the J end lost 2 bases, and 17 bases lay between the germline ends. The germline CDR1 and CDR2 sequences are SGHKS and YYEKEE (reference sequence). Here the CDR3 reads CASSSSSDWPNTGELFF. The CDR3 DNA reads as TGTGCCAGCAGCTCATCTAGTGACTGGCCCAACACCGGGGAGCTGTTTTTT.

The chain links TRBV7-3 to TRBJ2-3; tentative D call: TRBD2 (6 bases). CDR3 size: 14 residues. The V and J ends lost 4 bases and 6 bases respectively, with 14 bases between them. Germline assignment: CDR1 SGHTA and CDR2 FQGTGA. In DNA form, the CDR3 reads TGTGCCAGCAGCTCAGGGACCAGCGGGGATACGCAGTATTTT. It is translated as CASSSGTSGDTQYF. The full variable domain, completed using reference TRBV7-3 and TRBJ2-3, is GAGVSQTPSNKVTEKGKYVELRCDPISGHTALYWYRQSLGQGPEFLIYFQGTGAADDSGLPNDRFFAVRPEGSVSTLKIQRTERGDSAVYLCASSSGTSGDTQYFGPGTRLTVL.

The CDR3 DNA is TGTGCCAGTTGGACACCCGCAACTAATGAAAAACTGTTTTTT. Translated: CASWTPATNEKLFF. The genes are TRBV19 and TRBJ1-4; tentative D call: TRBD1 (5 bases). The V and J ends lost 8 bases and 0 bases respectively, with 10 bases between them. Germline assignment: CDR1 LNHDA and CDR2 SQIVND (reference sequence). CDR3 length: 14 residues.

By sample fraction, this clone is medium-sized (0.01 to 0.1%). The chain is built from TRBV6-5 and TRBJ1-1, with D tentatively TRBD1 (6 bases). CDR1 is MNHEY, CDR2 SVGAGI, per germline. This CDR3 has 11 residues. The germline V and J ends were trimmed by 6 bases and 4 bases, with 6 bases remaining between them. CDR3 sequence reads: CASRGGTEAFF. CDR3 nucleotide sequence: TGTGCCAGCAGAGGGGGCACTGAAGCTTTCTTT.

J is TRBJ2-7 and V is TRBV19; no firm D call. This CDR3 has 14 residues. Trimming took off 1 base at V and 0 bases at J, with 7 bases between the two ends. Germline CDR1 is LNHDA and CDR2 is SQIVND (reference sequence). The CDR3 reads CASSIGANSYEQYF. Here the CDR3 DNA reads TGTGCCAGTAGTATAGGGGCGAACTCCTACGAGCAGTACTTC.

This clone has more than one count but fewer than ten. The rearrangement links TRBV19 to TRBJ1-2; 8 bases map to TRBD1. The germline gives CDR1 LNHDA, CDR2 SQIVND (reference sequence). CDR3 size: 15 residues. V gave up 7 bases and J gave up 2 bases; unmatched junction bases: 9. CDR3 amino acids: CASNPRGRVNYGYTF. CDR3 in DNA: TGTGCCAGTAACCCCAGGGGGCGAGTCAACTATGGCTACACCTTC. The full variable domain, in which reference TRBV19 and TRBJ1-2 provide the parts outside the CDR3, is DGGITQSPKYLFRKEGQNVTLSCEQNLNHDAMYWYRQDPGQGLRLIYYSQIVNDFQKGDIAEGYSVSREKKESFPLTVTSAQKNPTAFYLCASNPRGRVNYGYTFGSGTRLTVV.

The chain joins TRBV19 to TRBJ2-4; TRBD2 aligns across 7 bases. The CDR3 loop spans 13 amino acids. After removal of 10 bases from V and 6 bases from J, the junction contained 9 bases not matched to a gene. Germline lookup yields CDR1 LNHDA and CDR2 SQIVND (reference sequence). This CDR3 reads CATVGGVRNIQYF. In DNA form, the CDR3 reads TGTGCCACCGTGGGAGGGGTCAGAAACATTCAGTACTTC.

The chain joins TRBV6-5 to TRBJ1-2; TRBD1 matches 7 bases. This CDR3 comprises 14 residues. Germline CDR1 reads MNHEY; CDR2 reads SVGAGI. Trimming at V came to 0 bases and at J to 4 bases, leaving 2 bases not matched to a gene. The CDR3 sequence is CASSYSTGVYGYTF. Written as DNA, the CDR3 is TGTGCCAGCAGTTACTCAACAGGGGTCTATGGCTACACCTTC.